The rows below give T cell receptor beta chains drawn from one sample of a study of molecular identifiers for immune sequencing clone quantification. TCRdb reprocessed the PCR reads with MiXCR, giving one entry per CDR3 protein. The data contain around 480,000 distinct CDR3 sequences, around 23% of them singletons. What was sequenced was naive CD8+ T cells from blood, with Jurkat cell RNA spiked in. Receptor source: a human donor in good health. Some libraries in this study had Jurkat cell RNA spiked in. Both conserved end residues are part of each CDR3. Fields, in order: V gene, J gene, D gene, clone size, CDR3 protein. The D gene is left open where the match is weak. Clone size is stated in some rows and not others, as once, few, many or a class when expanded.

TRBV18	TRBJ2-1	TRBD1	.	CASSPSGQGRGEQFF
TRBV7-6	TRBJ1-1	.	few	CASSLASGGTKQGTEAFF
TRBV27	TRBJ2-3	.	.	CASSYVSTSTDTQYF
TRBV6-2/TRBV6-3	TRBJ2-7	.	.	CASSPDSYEQCF
TRBV30	TRBJ2-5	.	many	CAWSVGSGPQETQYF
TRBV19	TRBJ2-3	TRBD2	.	CASNILAGGPGDTQYF
TRBV27	TRBJ1-1	.	few	CASSWGDPNTEAFF
TRBV30	TRBJ2-1	TRBD2	few	CAWGRGSYNEQFF
TRBV19	TRBJ1-1	.	.	CASSPTGGTESFF
TRBV4-2	TRBJ2-7	TRBD2	few	CASSQTAGGWEQYF
TRBV5-6	TRBJ2-2	.	few	CASSLNSGELFF
TRBV20-1	TRBJ2-2	.	once	CSARPTSIPGELFF
TRBV9	TRBJ2-1	.	.	CASSANSLPGDGEQFF
TRBV7-9	TRBJ2-2	.	few	CASSQILRGALNTGELFF
TRBV30	TRBJ2-7	.	few	CAWSVSHIFEQYF
TRBV20-1	TRBJ1-1	.	.	CSTRKGQINTEAFF